Below are 5 T cell receptor beta chains sequenced from a single sample in a study of blood T cell repertoires in COVID-19 (TCRdb year 2020). The library came from the immunoSEQ multiplex PCR assay. This is the immuneACCESS table as TCRdb keeps it, with only in-frame sequences that have V and J called. A part of the clones is gone; compared with another copy, unresolved V genes explain less than half, and the rest is unexplained. For this sample there are about 260,000 clones; 90% appear just once. Clones ranked in the top ten supply 3.5% to 4.5% of the sample. The source material was peripheral blood. The receptor set was obtained from a woman aged 40 to 50 with acute or convalescent COVID-19.

This chain joins TRBV30 and TRBJ1-6; 8 bases are a match to TRBD1. Germline trimming cut 3 bases from V and 9 bases from J; bases unmatched to any gene: 7. Germline V CDR1 and CDR2: GTSNPN, SVGIG (reference sequence). CDR3 length: 14 residues. For the CDR3, the DNA is TGTGCCTGGAGCCTCGGACAGGGAGGTTCACCCCTCCACTTT. Translation: CAWSLGQGGSPLHF.

This sequence joins TRBV15 and TRBJ1-5; D may be TRBD1 (6 bases). Between the trimmed V and J ends, which lost 0 bases and 4 bases, there was a span of 10 bases. Germline-derived CDR1 and CDR2 are LNHNV and YYDKDF (reference sequence). This CDR3 comprises 15 residues. The CDR3 region is CATSRDLGQNQPQHF. For the CDR3, the DNA is TGTGCCACCAGCAGAGATCTCGGACAGAATCAGCCCCAGCATTTT.

The gene calls are TRBV3-1 (or the pseudogene TRBV3-2) and TRBJ2-7; D call uncertain. Germline V CDR1 and CDR2: LGHDT, YNNKEL (reference sequence). The CDR3 has 15 residues. The germline V and J ends were trimmed by 0 bases and 2 bases, with 11 bases remaining between them. The CDR3 nucleotides read TGTGCCAGCAGCCAAGATCCAGGCCGAACCTACGAGCAGTACGTC. The encoded protein is CASSQDPGRTYEQYV.

The rearrangement joins TRBV7-8 to TRBJ2-1; 9 bases line up with TRBD2. Germline lookup yields CDR1 SGHVS and CDR2 FQNEAQ. The V and J ends lost 2 bases and 4 bases, in that order; junction bases with no gene match: 3. This CDR3 has 15 residues. This CDR3 is CASSLSGGLYNEQFF. CDR3 sequence (DNA): TGTGCCAGCAGCTTAAGCGGGGGGCTTTACAATGAGCAGTTCTTC.

The gene calls are TRBV9 and TRBJ1-2; TRBD1 matches at 8 bases. Germline CDR1 and CDR2: SGDLS and YYNGEE. Trimming took 2 bases from V and 2 from J; bases not matched to a gene: 14. The CDR3 runs 18 residues. The CDR3 here is CASSVPLNMDRENYGYTF. Written as DNA, the CDR3 is TGTGCCAGCAGCGTCCCACTAAACATGGACAGGGAGAACTATGGCTACACCTTC.